Listed below are T cell receptor beta chains from one sample, sequenced in a study of blood T cell repertoires in COVID-19. Only in-frame clones appear in the TCRdb table, and some are missing; sequencing was by immunoSEQ multiplex PCR. The data contain about 97,000 clones, around 87% of them singletons. Sequences were obtained from peripheral blood. The receptor set was obtained from a human donor in a cohort sampled during active COVID-19. Both conserved end residues are part of each CDR3. The D gene is left open where the match is weak. Only part of the rows carry a size: once, few, many, or a class if the clone is expanded.

CDR3 length	V gene	D gene	clone size	J gene	CDR3 protein	CDR3 DNA
15	TRBV11-2	TRBD1	-	TRBJ2-7	CASRPGGVFSYEQYF	TGTGCCAGCAGGCCAGGGGGCGTATTCTCCTACGAGCAGTACTTC
14	TRBV7-3	-	-	TRBJ2-2	CASSLTLDTGELFF	TGTGCCAGCAGCTTAACCCTCGACACCGGGGAGCTGTTTTTT
17	TRBV20-1	-	-	TRBJ1-5	CSASIGGAGPGRQPQHF	TGCAGTGCTAGTATTGGGGGGGCTGGTCCGGGACGTCAGCCCCAGCATTTT
13	TRBV5-5	-	-	TRBJ2-7	CASSLVWGEKQYF	TGTGCCAGCAGCTTGGTTTGGGGGGAGAAGCAGTACTTC
17	TRBV4-2	TRBD1	few	TRBJ1-2	CASSQEITGGLIYGYTF	TGTGCCAGCAGCCAGGAAATTACAGGGGGCTTAATCTATGGCTACACCTTC
15	TRBV5-4	TRBD2	-	TRBJ2-3	CASSRGGGSTDTQYF	TGTGCCAGCAGCCGGGGGGGCGGGAGCACAGATACGCAGTATTTT
18	TRBV2	TRBD2	-	TRBJ2-1	CASSEMFSGRAEGNEQFF	TGTGCCAGCAGTGAGATGTTTAGCGGGAGGGCCGAGGGGAATGAGCAGTTCTTC
15	TRBV28	TRBD1	-	TRBJ1-2	CASSKQGAKVYGYTF	TGTGCCAGCAGCAAACAGGGGGCGAAGGTCTATGGCTACACCTTC
11	TRBV20-1	TRBD1	-	TRBJ1-4	CSARQGLKLFF	TGCAGTGCACGACAGGGCTTAAAACTGTTTTTT
20	TRBV5-1	TRBD2	-	TRBJ2-6	CASRPGRLAGGDTGANVLTF	TGCGCCAGCCGGCCTGGGCGACTAGCGGGAGGGGATACTGGGGCCAACGTCCTGACTTTC